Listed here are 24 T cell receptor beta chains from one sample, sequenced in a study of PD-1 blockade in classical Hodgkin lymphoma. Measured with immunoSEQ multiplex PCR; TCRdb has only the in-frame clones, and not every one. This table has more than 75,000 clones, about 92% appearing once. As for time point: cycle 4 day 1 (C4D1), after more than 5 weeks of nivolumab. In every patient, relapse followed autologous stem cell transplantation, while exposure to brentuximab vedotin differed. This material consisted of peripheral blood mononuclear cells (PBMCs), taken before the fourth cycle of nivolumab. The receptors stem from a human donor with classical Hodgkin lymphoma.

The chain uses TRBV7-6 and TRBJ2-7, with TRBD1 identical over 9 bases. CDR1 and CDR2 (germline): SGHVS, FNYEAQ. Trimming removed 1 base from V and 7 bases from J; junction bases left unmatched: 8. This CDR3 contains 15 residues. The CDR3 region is CASSLGGTGLEEQYF. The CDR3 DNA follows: TGTGCCAGCAGCTTAGGCGGGACAGGGCTGGAGGAGCAGTACTTC.

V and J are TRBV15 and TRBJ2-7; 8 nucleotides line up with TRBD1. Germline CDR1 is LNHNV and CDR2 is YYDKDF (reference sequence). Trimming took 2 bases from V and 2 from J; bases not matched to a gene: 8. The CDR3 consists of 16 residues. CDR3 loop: CATSRNPGTGTYEQYF. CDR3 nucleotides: TGTGCCACCAGCAGAAACCCCGGGACAGGAACCTACGAGCAGTACTTC.

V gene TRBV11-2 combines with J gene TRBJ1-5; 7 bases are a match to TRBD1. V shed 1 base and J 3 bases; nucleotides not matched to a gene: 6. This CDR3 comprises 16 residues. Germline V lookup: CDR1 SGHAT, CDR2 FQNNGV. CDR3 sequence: CASSLGSGGPNQPQHF. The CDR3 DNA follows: TGTGCCAGCAGCTTAGGTTCAGGGGGTCCCAATCAGCCCCAGCATTTT.

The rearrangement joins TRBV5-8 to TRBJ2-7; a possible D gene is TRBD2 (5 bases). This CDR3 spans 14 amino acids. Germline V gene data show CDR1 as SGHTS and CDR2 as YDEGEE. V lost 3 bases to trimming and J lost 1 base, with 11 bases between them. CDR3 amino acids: CASSWASGSYEQYF. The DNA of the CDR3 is TGTGCCAGCAGCTGGGCCTCGGGATCCTACGAGCAGTACTTC.

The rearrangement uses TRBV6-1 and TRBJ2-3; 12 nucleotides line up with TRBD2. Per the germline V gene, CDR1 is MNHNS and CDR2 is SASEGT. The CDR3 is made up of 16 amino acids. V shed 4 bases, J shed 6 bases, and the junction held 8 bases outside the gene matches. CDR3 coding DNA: TGTGCCAGCAGTGGGCTAGCGGGAGGGTACAGGGATACGCAGTATTTT. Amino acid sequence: CASSGLAGGYRDTQYF.

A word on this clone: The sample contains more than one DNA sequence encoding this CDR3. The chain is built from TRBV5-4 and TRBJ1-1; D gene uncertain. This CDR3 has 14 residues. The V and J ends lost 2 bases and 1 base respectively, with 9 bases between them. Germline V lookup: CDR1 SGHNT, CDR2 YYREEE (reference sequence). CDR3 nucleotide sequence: TGTGCCAGCAGCTTTGCGGTTGGGAACACTGAAGCTTTCTTT. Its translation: CASSFAVGNTEAFF.

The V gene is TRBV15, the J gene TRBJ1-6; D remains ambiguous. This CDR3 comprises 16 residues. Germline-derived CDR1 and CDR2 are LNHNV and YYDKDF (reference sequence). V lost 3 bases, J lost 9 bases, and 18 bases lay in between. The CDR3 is CATSSDVVGFGSPLHF. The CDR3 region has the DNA TGTGCCACCAGCAGTGACGTGGTGGGGTTCGGTTCACCCCTCCACTTT.

The CDR3 DNA sequence: TGTGCCAGCAGCTTAGGGGGCCTACAGGGGTATCAGCCCCAGCATTTT. Translating gives CASSLGGLQGYQPQHF. The chain is built from TRBV7-9 and TRBJ1-5, with TRBD1 matching over 7 bases. Germline CDR1 reads SEHNR; CDR2 reads FQNEAQ (reference sequence). V lost 1 base to trimming and J lost 5 bases; unmatched junction nucleotides: 8. The CDR3 runs 16 residues.

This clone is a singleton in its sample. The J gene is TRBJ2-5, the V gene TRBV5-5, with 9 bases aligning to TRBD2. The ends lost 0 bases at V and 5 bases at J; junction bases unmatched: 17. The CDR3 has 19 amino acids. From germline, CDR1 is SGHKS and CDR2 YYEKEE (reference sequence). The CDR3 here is CASSLGPRGRAPKGETQYF. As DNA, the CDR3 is TGTGCCAGCAGCTTGGGGCCCCGCGGGAGGGCCCCGAAGGGGGAGACCCAGTACTTC.

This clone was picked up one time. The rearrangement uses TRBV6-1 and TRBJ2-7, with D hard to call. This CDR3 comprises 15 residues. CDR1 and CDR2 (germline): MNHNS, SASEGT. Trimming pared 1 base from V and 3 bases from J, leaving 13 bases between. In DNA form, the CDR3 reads TGTGCCAGCAGTGAAGAGACCCACCCCTTCTACGAGCAGTACTTC. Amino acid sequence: CASSEETHPFYEQYF.

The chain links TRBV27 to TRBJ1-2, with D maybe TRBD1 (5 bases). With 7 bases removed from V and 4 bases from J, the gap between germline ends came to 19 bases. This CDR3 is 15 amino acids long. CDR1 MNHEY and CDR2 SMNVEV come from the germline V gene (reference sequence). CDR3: CASTLVGGFGYGYTF. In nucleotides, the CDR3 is TGTGCCAGCACCCTCGTCGGGGGTTTTGGCTATGGCTACACCTTC.

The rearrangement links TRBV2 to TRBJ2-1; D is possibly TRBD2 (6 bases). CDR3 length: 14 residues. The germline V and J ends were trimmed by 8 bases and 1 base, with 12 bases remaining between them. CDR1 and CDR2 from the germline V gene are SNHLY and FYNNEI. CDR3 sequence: CASPGRGSYNEQFF. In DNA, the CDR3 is TGTGCCAGCCCCGGGCGGGGATCCTACAATGAGCAGTTCTTC.

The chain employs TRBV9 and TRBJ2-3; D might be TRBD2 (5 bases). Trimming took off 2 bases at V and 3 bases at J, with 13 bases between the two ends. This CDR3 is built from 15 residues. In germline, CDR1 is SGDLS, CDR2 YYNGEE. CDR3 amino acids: CASSVRGLRTDTQYF. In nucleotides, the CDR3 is TGTGCCAGCAGCGTTAGAGGACTGCGGACAGATACGCAGTATTTT.

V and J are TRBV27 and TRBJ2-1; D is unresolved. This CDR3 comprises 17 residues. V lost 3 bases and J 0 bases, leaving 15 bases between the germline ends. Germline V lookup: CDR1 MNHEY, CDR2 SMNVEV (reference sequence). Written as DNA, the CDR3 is TGTGCCAGCAGTTTGTTATCAAGAGCTCCCTCCTACAATGAGCAGTTCTTC. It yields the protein CASSLLSRAPSYNEQFF.

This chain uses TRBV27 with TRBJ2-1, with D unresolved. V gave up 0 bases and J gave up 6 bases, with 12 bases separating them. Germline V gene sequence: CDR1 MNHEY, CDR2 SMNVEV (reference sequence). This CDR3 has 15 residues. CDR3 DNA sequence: TGTGCCAGCAGTTTATCGGCGAGTCTGATCAATGAGCAGTTCTTC. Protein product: CASSLSASLINEQFF.

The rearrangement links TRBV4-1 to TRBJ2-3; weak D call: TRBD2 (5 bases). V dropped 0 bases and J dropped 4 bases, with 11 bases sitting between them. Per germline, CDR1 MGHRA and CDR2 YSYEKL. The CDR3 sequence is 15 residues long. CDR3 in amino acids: CASSQEGRLSDTQYF. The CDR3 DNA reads TGCGCCAGCAGCCAAGAGGGGAGACTCTCAGATACGCAGTATTTT.

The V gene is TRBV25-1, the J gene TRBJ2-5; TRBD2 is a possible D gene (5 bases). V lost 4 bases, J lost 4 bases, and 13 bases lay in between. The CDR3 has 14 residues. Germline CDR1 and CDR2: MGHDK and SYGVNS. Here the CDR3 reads CASSVFGGRETQYF. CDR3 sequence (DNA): TGTGCCAGCAGTGTATTCGGCGGGCGAGAGACCCAGTACTTC.

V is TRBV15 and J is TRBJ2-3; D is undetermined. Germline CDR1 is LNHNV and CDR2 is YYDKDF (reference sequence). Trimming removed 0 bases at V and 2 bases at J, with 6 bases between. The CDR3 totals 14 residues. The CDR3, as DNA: TGTGCCACCAGCAGAGATCTGGTCACAGATACGCAGTATTTT. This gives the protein CATSRDLVTDTQYF.

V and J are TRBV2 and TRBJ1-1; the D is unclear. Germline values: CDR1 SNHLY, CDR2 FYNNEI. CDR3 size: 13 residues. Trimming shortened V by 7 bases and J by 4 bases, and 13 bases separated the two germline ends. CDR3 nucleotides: TGTGCCAGCATTTCACTCCGCGGCACTGAAGCTTTCTTT. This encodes CASISLRGTEAFF.

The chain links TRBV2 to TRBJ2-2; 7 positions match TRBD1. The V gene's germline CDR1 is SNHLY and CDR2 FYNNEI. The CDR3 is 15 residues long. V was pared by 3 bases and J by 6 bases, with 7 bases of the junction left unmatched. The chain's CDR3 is CASSESGQPAGELFF. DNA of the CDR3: TGTGCCAGCAGTGAGTCGGGACAGCCGGCCGGGGAGCTGTTTTTT.

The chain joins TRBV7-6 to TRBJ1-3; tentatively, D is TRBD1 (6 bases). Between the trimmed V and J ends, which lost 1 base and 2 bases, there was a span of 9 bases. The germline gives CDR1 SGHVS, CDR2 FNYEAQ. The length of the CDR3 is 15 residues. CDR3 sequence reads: CASSLGGGTGNTIYF. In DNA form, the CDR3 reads TGTGCCAGCAGCTTAGGAGGGGGGACTGGAAACACCATATATTTT.

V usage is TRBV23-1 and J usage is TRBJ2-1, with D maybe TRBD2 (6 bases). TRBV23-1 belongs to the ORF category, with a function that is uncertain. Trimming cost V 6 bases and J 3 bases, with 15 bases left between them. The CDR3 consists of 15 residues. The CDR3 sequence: CASSPGTPYYNEQFF. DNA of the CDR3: TGCGCCAGCAGCCCCGGGACTCCCTACTACAATGAGCAGTTCTTC.

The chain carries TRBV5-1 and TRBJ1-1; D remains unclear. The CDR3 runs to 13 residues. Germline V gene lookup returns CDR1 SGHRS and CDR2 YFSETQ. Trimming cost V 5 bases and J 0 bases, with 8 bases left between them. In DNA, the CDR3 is TGCGCCAGCAGTGTAGGAATGAACACTGAAGCTTTCTTT. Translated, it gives CASSVGMNTEAFF.

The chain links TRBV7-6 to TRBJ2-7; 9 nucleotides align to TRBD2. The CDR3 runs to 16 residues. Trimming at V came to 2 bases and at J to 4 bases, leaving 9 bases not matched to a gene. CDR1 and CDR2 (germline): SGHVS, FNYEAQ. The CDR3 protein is CASSLRALAGEYEQYF. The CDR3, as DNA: TGTGCCAGCAGCTTAAGGGCGTTAGCGGGAGAATACGAGCAGTACTTC.